Included here is one T cell receptor beta chain sequence, with context. This specimen comes from a study of blood T cell repertoires in COVID-19. Unmatched junction bases numbered 6, after V lost 5 bases and J lost 1 base. The V gene's germline CDR1 is SGHRS and CDR2 YFSETQ. The CDR3 length is 16 residues. The table came from immunoSEQ multiplex PCR; TCRdb's copy has only in-frame clones and leaves some out. The profile shows 100,000 to 130,000 clones, 60% to 85% of them singletons. Sequencing input: peripheral blood. The origin of this receptor is a woman in her thirties or forties with acute or convalescent COVID-19. The V gene is TRBV5-1, the J gene TRBJ2-2, with 9 bases that match TRBD1. The CDR3 coding sequence is TGCGCCAGCAGACAACAGGGGGCCGGGAACACCGGGGAGCTGTTTTTT. This sequence encodes CASRQQGAGNTGELFF.